A single sample is the source of the 8 T cell receptor beta chains below, sequenced in a study of shared T cell receptors in the human thymus. The repertoire was sequenced with immunoSEQ multiplex PCR; TCRdb's copy has only in-frame clones and lacks some. This table holds hundreds of thousands of clones, around 87% found once. These same records also appear under a second study, on human thymus T cells.

The sample was thymocytes. The source of these receptors is a boy in the first two years of life with a congenital heart defect.

The rearrangement joins TRBV5-6 to TRBJ1-1, with 9 positions matching TRBD1. The junction had 7 bases not matched to a gene; V was cut back by 3 bases and J by 1 base. Germline CDR1 is SGHDT and CDR2 is YYEEEE. The CDR3 is 16 residues long. The CDR3 reads CASSCHRGLANTEAFF. The DNA for the CDR3 is TGTGCCAGCAGCTGTCACAGGGGGCTCGCGAACACTGAAGCTTTCTTT.

The rearrangement joins TRBV28 to TRBJ2-7; 11 nucleotides match TRBD2. The CDR3 is 18 amino acids. Germline assignment: CDR1 MDHEN and CDR2 SYDVKM. After removal of 5 bases from V and 5 bases from J, the junction contained 17 bases not matched to a gene. The CDR3 is CASSPPATGTSGLDEQYF. CDR3 nucleotides: TGTGCCAGCAGTCCACCCGCGACCGGGACTAGCGGCCTCGACGAGCAGTACTTC.

The genes are TRBV5-1 and TRBJ2-3; TRBD2 aligns across 12 bases. Germline CDR1 is SGHRS and CDR2 is YFSETQ. The trim removed 8 bases at V and 5 bases at J, leaving 9 bases unmatched. This CDR3 is 15 amino acids long. The CDR3 here is CASSSGGAVKDTQYF. The DNA for the CDR3 is TGCGCCAGTTCTAGCGGGGGGGCCGTAAAAGATACGCAGTATTTT.

The CDR3: CASSQAGCRNEKLFF. The CDR3 DNA reads as TGCGCCAGCAGCCAGGCAGGGTGCAGAAATGAAAAACTGTTTTTT. The genes are TRBV4-3 and TRBJ1-4; tentative D call: TRBD1 (5 bases). The CDR3 is made up of 15 amino acids. Trimming cost V 3 bases and J 5 bases, with 13 bases left between them. Germline V CDR1 and CDR2: LGHNA, YSLEER.

The gene calls are TRBV30 and TRBJ1-5, with TRBD1 matching over 7 bases. After removal of 0 bases from V and 7 bases from J, the junction contained 6 bases not matched to a gene. Germline V lookup: CDR1 GTSNPN, CDR2 SVGIG (reference sequence). This CDR3 is 14 amino acids long. CDR3: CAWSVRTGAQPQHF. CDR3 in DNA: TGTGCCTGGAGTGTACGCACAGGGGCCCAGCCCCAGCATTTT.

The V and J genes are TRBV29-1 and TRBJ2-1; the match to TRBD1 covers 8 bases. The germline V gene has CDR1 SQVTM and CDR2 ANQGSEA. The trim removed 0 bases at V and 4 bases at J, leaving 2 bases unmatched. The CDR3 runs to 14 residues. The CDR3 region is CSVEDGTGYNEQFF. The CDR3 DNA reads TGCAGCGTTGAAGACGGGACAGGATACAATGAGCAGTTCTTC.

This chain joins TRBV4-3 and TRBJ1-1; D unresolved. V lost 1 base to trimming and J lost 1 base, with 10 bases between them. Germline CDR1 reads LGHNA; CDR2 reads YSLEER. The CDR3 is made up of 15 amino acids. Here the CDR3 reads CASSQVPGRNTEAFF. Written as DNA, the CDR3 is TGCGCCAGCAGCCAAGTACCTGGGAGGAACACTGAAGCTTTCTTT.

The chain uses TRBV28 and TRBJ2-7; 7 bases agree with TRBD2. The CDR3 has 17 residues. CDR1 and CDR2 from the germline V gene are MDHEN and SYDVKM. Unmatched junction bases numbered 11, after V lost 3 bases and J lost 0 bases. In nucleotides, the CDR3 is TGTGCCAGCAGTTTTCTTTTATTTCGCGGGGGCTCCTACGAGCAGTACTTC. This codes for CASSFLLFRGGSYEQYF.